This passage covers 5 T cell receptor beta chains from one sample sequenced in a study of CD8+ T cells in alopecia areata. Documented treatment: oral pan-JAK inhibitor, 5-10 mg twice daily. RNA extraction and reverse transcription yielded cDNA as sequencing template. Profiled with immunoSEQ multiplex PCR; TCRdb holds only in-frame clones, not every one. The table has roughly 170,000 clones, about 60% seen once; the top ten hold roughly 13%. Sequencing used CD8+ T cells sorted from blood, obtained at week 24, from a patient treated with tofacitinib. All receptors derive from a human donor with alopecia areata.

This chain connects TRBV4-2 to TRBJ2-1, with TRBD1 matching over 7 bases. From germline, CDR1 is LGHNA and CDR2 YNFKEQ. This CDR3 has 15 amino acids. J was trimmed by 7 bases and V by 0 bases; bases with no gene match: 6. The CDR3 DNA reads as TGTGCCAGCAGCCAAGAGAGGGGGCTAGGGAATGAGCAGTTCTTC. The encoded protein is CASSQERGLGNEQFF.

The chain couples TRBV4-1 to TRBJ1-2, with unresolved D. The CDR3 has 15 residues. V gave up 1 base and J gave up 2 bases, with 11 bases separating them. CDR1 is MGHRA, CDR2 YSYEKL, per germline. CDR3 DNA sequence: TGCGCCAGCAGCCAAGTTGGAGGGTCCAACTATGGCTACACCTTC. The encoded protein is CASSQVGGSNYGYTF.

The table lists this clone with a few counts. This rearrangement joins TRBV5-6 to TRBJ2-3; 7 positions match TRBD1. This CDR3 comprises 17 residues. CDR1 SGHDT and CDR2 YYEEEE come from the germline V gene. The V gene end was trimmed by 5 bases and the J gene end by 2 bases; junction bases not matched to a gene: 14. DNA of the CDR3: TGTGCCAGCAGTTTTTACATCCGGGACAGCCCCACAGATACGCAGTATTTT. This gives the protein CASSFYIRDSPTDTQYF.

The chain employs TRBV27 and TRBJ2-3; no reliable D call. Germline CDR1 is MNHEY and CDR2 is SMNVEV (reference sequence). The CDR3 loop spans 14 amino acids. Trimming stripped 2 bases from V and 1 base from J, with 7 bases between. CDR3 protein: CASSLDQGTDTQYF. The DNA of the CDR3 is TGTGCCAGCAGTTTAGACCAGGGCACAGATACGCAGTATTTT.

The CDR3 sequence is CASSFRLAGGTDTQYF. CDR3 nucleotides: TGCGCCAGCAGCTTCCGGCTAGCGGGGGGCACAGATACGCAGTATTTT. This sequence joins TRBV4-1 and TRBJ2-3; 10 positions agree with TRBD2. V was pared by 5 bases and J by 1 base, with 6 bases of the junction left unmatched. The CDR3 loop spans 16 amino acids. Germline-derived CDR1 and CDR2 are MGHRA and YSYEKL.